This record covers a single TCR beta chain. Its antigen remains undetermined. Per-base quality was not reported, and no clone a single base away is much larger than it. Its CDR3 holds 13 amino acids, cysteine through phenylalanine. Left in the record is the CDR3 DNA by itself, 39 bases read in frame from the first base. V was cut back by 4 bases and J by 4 bases, leaving a gap of 10 bases between them. In the germline V gene, CDR1 corresponds to WSHSY and CDR2 to SAAADI. The data stem from a study of regulatory T cells in long-lasting Graves disease (dated by TCRdb to about 2021). As for the study more broadly: Patients with newly diagnosed Graves' disease had been on antithyroid drugs for under 3 months. Patients with persistent Graves' disease were compared with patients with newly diagnosed Graves' disease using TCR sequencing and RNA sequencing of peripheral blood. The study was registered as a clinical trial and conducted in China. TCR sequencing covered about 13 persistent and around 20 newly diagnosed Graves' disease patients, around 35 samples in total.

Preparation of the library involved multiplex PCR. Reads for this sample came from an Illumina HiSeq 4000. CDR3 regions were amplified by Arm-PCR with iRepertoire HTBI primers to construct TCR beta libraries. Gel purification was performed on PCR products prior to sequencing. Concerning the study's data processing: Gene usage analysis of CDR3 amino acid clonotypes relied on the approximately 60 TRBV and around 14 TRBJ segments identified across samples. Filtered high-quality paired reads were merged into contigs using COPE and FqMerger. BLAST was used to align contigs to IMGT TRBV, TRBD and TRBJ reference genes, with CDR3 defined following IMGT. Highly expanded clones were defined as clonotypes with a frequency above 0.1%. Shannon entropy served as the measure of repertoire diversity, while the Gini coefficient captured V-J evenness. Public clonotypes were defined as clonotypes shared by more than one individual. Using fastp at Q25 and MiXCR, TCRdb reprocessed the public reads and kept productive beta chains. Each CDR3 protein gets just one entry, which takes the most common genes and DNA from the rows behind it. The V and J calls reflect TCRdb's pipeline rather than the authors' work. The sample yields 450,000 to 500,000 distinct CDR3 sequences; around 15% were counted once. 9% to 15% of the sample is held by the ten biggest clonotypes.

Broad study findings and their caveats: More public clonotypes were shared among persistent patients (around 2,600) than among newly diagnosed patients (approximately 930). Preferential use of TRBV28, TRBJ1-2 and TRBJ2-5 was observed in persistent disease, whereas TRBV20-1 and TRBJ2-1 were favored in newly diagnosed disease. Only peripheral blood was studied, because thyroid tissue, the primary lesion, was inaccessible. Sequencing and analysis were restricted to the TCR beta chain. Lower TCR Shannon entropy and fewer highly expanded clones were observed in persistent Graves' disease patients than in newly diagnosed patients, which suggested clonal expansion. The authors noted that the small sample size was a limitation that may lower accuracy.

The sample's time point label, decoded: newly diagnosed GD, antithyroid drugs for less than 3 months. For both TCR sequencing and RNA sequencing, RNA was extracted from PBMCs using TRIzol. The diagnosis of Graves' disease followed American Thyroid Association guidelines. Patients for the study were recruited at an endocrinology department in Xi'an, China. From each patient, approximately 9.9 milliliters of peripheral blood was collected into an EDTA anticoagulant tube. PBMCs were isolated by Ficoll Paque Plus density gradient separation without further T cell sorting. RNA quality was checked with an Agilent 2100 Bioanalyzer and agarose gel, and concentration with a NanoDrop 2000. The sample also formed part of further work on T cells in Graves' hyperthyroidism and ophthalmopathy. Per the second study: Stable Graves' hyperthyroidism was defined as no progression to ophthalmopathy during 18 months of follow-up. Hyperthyroidism patients were newly diagnosed, with disease duration under 2 months, and aged 18 to 65 years. The study excluded patients with uncontrolled infections, other autoimmune diseases, pregnancy or lactation. Diagnoses were based on clinical symptoms, serum thyroxine and TRAb, thyroid ultrasound and orbital computed tomography. A first-round RT-PCR of the TCR CDR3 used the HTBI primer set with the Qiagen OneStep RT-PCR kit. Blood samples also contained most of the expanded thyroid clonotypes (frequency above 0.001), which suggests that blood repertoires may reflect thyroid immune responses. In cross-validation, a model built on a 13 V-J signature told ophthalmopathy apart from stable hyperthyroidism with just under 90% sensitivity and roughly 83% specificity, and in testing the same model reached 80%/75%. During validation, the model predicted progression to ophthalmopathy a median of approximately 6 months ahead of onset, with 70.59% sensitivity and around 72% specificity. TCR V-J signatures able to tell the groups apart were searched for in a discovery cohort of around 95 patients, of whom 43 had Graves' ophthalmopathy and 55 to 65 had stable Graves' hyperthyroidism. Prospective prediction of ophthalmopathy was tested in an independent validation cohort consisting of under 20 hyperthyroidism patients and approximately 16 patients who later progressed to ophthalmopathy. The 80 to 100 discovery patients were randomly divided into training and test sets at a 7:3 ratio. In roughly six Graves' hyperthyroidism patients, the study also compared T-cell repertoires from thyroid tissue with T-cell repertoires from blood. Once sampling was done, hyperthyroidism patients were given methimazole at a starting dose of 30 mg daily, whereas ophthalmopathy patients were given high-dose intravenous methylprednisolone. Libraries were constructed in a second round of multiplex PCR, after which size selection and purification were performed. The libraries were sequenced on an Illumina HiSeq2000 using paired-end 100 bp reads. SOAPnuke was used to process the raw data, removing reads that contained adapters or uncalled bases, had a mean Phred below 15, or lacked an exact match to the constant primer or identifier. High-quality paired reads were merged using COPE v1.2.5, and each unique nucleotide sequence was defined as a clonotype. MiTCR v1.1 was used to align the clonotypes against IMGT TRBV, TRBD and TRBJ reference segments. Analysis was restricted to V-J combinations with a frequency above 0.0001, which covered about 99% of repertoires. The TCS score was defined as the ratio of F50 (clonal expansion) to E x V (chaos), calculated using BLOSUM62-based TCRdist between CDR3 peptides within each V-J. Welch's t-statistics and random forest reduced around 520 V-J features to fewer than 15, which were used in a naive Bayes classifier (R e1071). No statistical method was used to fix the sample size in advance, and group allocation was not hidden from the investigators. TCR Vbeta CDR3 sequencing of 135 peripheral blood samples (over 40 ophthalmopathy, about 74 hyperthyroidism and approximately 17 progressor patients) is reported in the paper.

This receptor was obtained from a man between 35 and 55 years old with Graves disease. Donor details come from another sample of the same person, matched by shared clones. The chain was built from TRBV10-2 and TRBJ1-1; possibly the D gene is TRBD1, per 5 matching bases. The specimen comprised peripheral blood mononuclear cells (PBMCs), sampled at new diagnosis, from a patient treated with antithyroid drugs. For the CDR3, the sequence is CASSVTQATEAFF. In nucleotides, the sequence is TGCGCCAGCAGTGTAACACAGGCCACTGAAGCTTTCTTT.